Each of the 14 T cell receptor beta chains below was sequenced from the same sample in a study of blood T cell repertoires in COVID-19 (dated by TCRdb to about 2020). The receptor library was made with the immunoSEQ multiplex PCR assay. This immuneACCESS table, as held by TCRdb, lists in-frame sequences with V and J called but not all clones. Of the missing ones, under half trace to an unresolved V gene in checked studies; the others have no known cause. The sample table lists roughly 190,000 clones, about 89% of them with a count of one. The ten largest clones capture roughly 3.5% of the sample. The source material was peripheral blood. The receptors derive from a man between 65 and 85 years old with acute or convalescent COVID-19.

This sequence joins TRBV7-2 and TRBJ2-3; TRBD2 might be the D (6 bases). Trimming took 7 bases from V and 4 from J, leaving 15 bases between them. The CDR3 contains 14 residues. The germline V gene has CDR1 SGHTA and CDR2 FQGNSA. CDR3 protein: CASTVGAGADTQYF. The CDR3 nucleotides read TGTGCCAGCACCGTGGGAGCGGGTGCAGATACGCAGTATTTT.

The chain employs TRBV6-2 or TRBV6-3 and TRBJ2-3, with D possibly being TRBD2 (5 bases). V lost 2 bases and J lost 1, with 13 bases in between. CDR1 and CDR2 (germline): MNHEY, SVGEGT. The CDR3 totals 16 residues. The CDR3 is CASSYPPGSGTDTQYF. The DNA of the CDR3 is TGTGCCAGCAGTTACCCCCCGGGTAGCGGCACAGATACGCAGTATTTT.

The chain joins TRBV5-4 to TRBJ2-3; 11 bases map to TRBD2. This CDR3 is 16 amino acids long. The germline V gene has CDR1 SGHNT and CDR2 YYREEE (reference sequence). V lost 2 bases, J lost 2 bases, and 4 bases stayed unmatched. The CDR3 DNA is TGTGCCAGCAGCTTTGGGACTAGCGGAACCACAGATACGCAGTATTTT. It codes for CASSFGTSGTTDTQYF. Combining the CDR3 with reference TRBV5-4 and TRBJ2-3 gives the whole variable domain ETGVTQSPTHLIKTRGQQVTLRCSSQSGHNTVSWYQQALGQGPQFIFQYYREEENGRGNFPPRFSGLQFPNYSSELNVNALELDDSALYLCASSFGTSGTTDTQYFGPGTRLTVL.

V gene TRBV21-1 combines with J gene TRBJ2-7; the table's D call TRBD2 went unverified against the DNA. TRBV21-1 is a documented pseudogene. This CDR3 has 14 residues. Here the CDR3 reads CASGLGGPFGEQYF. CDR3 coding DNA: TGTGCCAGCGGGCTTGGCGGGCCCTTTGGGGAGCAGTACTTC.

The CDR3 bases are TGCGCCAGCAGGGACTACACTAGCACAGATACGCAGTATTTT. Protein product: CASRDYTSTDTQYF. The chain combines TRBV10-2 with TRBJ2-3; maybe TRBD2 (6 bases). V gave up 6 bases and J gave up 0 bases, with 10 bases separating them. This CDR3 has 14 residues. Germline CDR1 is WSHSY and CDR2 is SAAADI.

This chain joins TRBV6-1 and TRBJ1-3; D possibly corresponds to TRBD1 (6 bases). The CDR3 totals 14 residues. Trimming took 0 bases from V and 5 from J, leaving 8 bases between them. Germline V lookup: CDR1 MNHNS, CDR2 SASEGT. The CDR3 sequence: CASSEAGGRNTIYF. CDR3 coding DNA: TGTGCCAGCAGTGAAGCAGGGGGTCGAAACACCATATATTTT.

This chain joins TRBV7-2 and TRBJ2-3; maybe TRBD2 (6 bases). The CDR3 is 14 amino acids. Between the trimmed V and J ends, which lost 2 bases and 1 base, there was a span of 7 bases. CDR1 and CDR2 from the germline V gene are SGHTA and FQGNSA. CDR3 sequence: CASSLSGGTDTQYF. DNA for the CDR3: TGTGCCAGCAGCTTATCGGGAGGCACAGATACGCAGTATTTT.

This rearrangement joins TRBV24-1 to TRBJ2-2; D remains ambiguous. The CDR3 covers 15 residues. Trimming removed 9 bases from V and 0 bases from J, with 13 bases in between. The V gene's germline CDR1 is KGHDR and CDR2 SFDVKD. The DNA for the CDR3 is TGTGCCACCTCCGGAGCTTCCCCGAACACCGGGGAGCTGTTTTTT. The encoded protein is CATSGASPNTGELFF.

The chain uses TRBV5-4 and TRBJ2-5, with D possibly matching TRBD1 (6 bases). The germline gives CDR1 SGHNT, CDR2 YYREEE (reference sequence). V lost 0 bases and J lost 4, with 13 bases in between. This CDR3 contains 15 residues. CDR3 bases: TGTGCCAGCAGCTTGGCCTCAGGGGCGAGAGAGACCCAGTACTTC. This encodes CASSLASGARETQYF.

The V gene is TRBV4-3, the J gene TRBJ2-1; D is unclear. CDR3 length: 14 residues. The ends were cut back, 0 bases at V and 4 bases at J, with 7 bases in the middle. Germline values: CDR1 LGHNA, CDR2 YSLEER. The CDR3 nucleotides read TGCGCCAGCAGCCAAGATCGCAGTTACAATGAGCAGTTCTTC. It translates to CASSQDRSYNEQFF.

The V and J genes are TRBV7-6 and TRBJ1-6; D not certain. Deletions cut 1 base from V and 7 bases from J, with 11 bases between. Germline CDR1 and CDR2: SGHVS and FNYEAQ. The CDR3 is 15 amino acids. This CDR3 is CASSLEVEGNSPLHF. The CDR3 bases are TGTGCCAGCAGCTTAGAGGTAGAGGGAAATTCACCCCTCCACTTT.

This clone came up a few times. The chain carries TRBV4-1 and TRBJ1-2; unclear D gene. V lost 2 bases to trimming and J lost 1 base, with 5 bases between them. This CDR3 contains 13 residues. In germline, CDR1 is MGHRA, CDR2 YSYEKL. The CDR3 loop is CASSQRVNYGYTF. The CDR3, as DNA: TGCGCCAGCAGCCAACGAGTTAACTATGGCTACACCTTC.

V and J are TRBV5-4 and TRBJ2-1, with D perhaps TRBD2 (5 bases). In germline, CDR1 is SGHNT, CDR2 YYREEE (reference sequence). Trimming shortened V by 4 bases and J by 0 bases, and 14 bases separated the two germline ends. The length of the CDR3 is 16 residues. CDR3 sequence reads: CASSPRGSSSYNEQFF. For the CDR3, the DNA is TGTGCCAGCAGCCCACGGGGTTCGAGCTCCTACAATGAGCAGTTCTTC.

The CDR3 region is CASSLSRGHGYTF. CDR3 in DNA: TGTGCCAGCAGTTTATCAAGGGGGCATGGCTACACCTTC. This chain uses TRBV27 with TRBJ1-2; 7 nucleotides match TRBD1. Germline CDR1 MNHEY, CDR2 SMNVEV (reference sequence). V lost 0 bases and J lost 6; bases outside the gene matches: 1. The CDR3 covers 13 residues.